These T cell receptor beta chains were read from a single sample in a study of blood T cell repertoires in COVID-19. The assay was immunoSEQ multiplex PCR, and TCRdb's table has in-frame clones only and misses some. This sample has a few hundred thousand clones, with around 88% found just once. Material: PBMCs or T cells enriched from blood (not recorded which). Every receptor here comes from a woman aged 25 to 45 who had recovered from COVID-19. The CDR3 runs from the conserved cysteine through the conserved F or W. A D gene is named only where the DNA matches it firmly. For some rows the clone size is stated as once, few or many, or as a class when expanded; others skip it.

TRBJ1-4 NA TRBD1 TRBV6-5 TGTGCCAGCAGTTACGCCGACAGGGCGGGGGAAAAACTGTTTTTT CASSYADRAGEKLFF
TRBJ1-4 NA TRBD1 TRBV28 TGTGCCAGCAGCTGGACCGAACAGGGGGAAGATGAAAAACTGTTTTTT CASSWTEQGEDEKLFF
TRBJ1-2 NA TRBD1 TRBV28 TGTGCCACAACAGGGGGCTGGGGCTACACCTTC CATTGGWGYTF
TRBJ1-5 NA NA TRBV7-8 TGTGCCAGCAGCTTGGGGGCAGGTAGAGGCAATCAGCCCCAGCATTTT CASSLGAGRGNQPQHF
TRBJ2-2 NA NA TRBV5-1 TGCGCCAGCAGCTGGTCGACTCCGAACACCGGGGAGCTGTTTTTT CASSWSTPNTGELFF
TRBJ2-1 NA NA TRBV14 TGTGCCAGCAGCCAAGTCAGGTCGAGCTCCTACAATGAGCAGTTCTTC CASSQVRSSSYNEQFF
TRBJ1-1 NA TRBD1 TRBV4-2 TGTGCCAGCAGCGAAGCGGGACAGGGAAGTACTGAAGCTTTCTTT CASSEAGQGSTEAFF
TRBJ1-2 NA NA TRBV24-1 TGTGCCACCAGGGGGGCAGCTAACTATGGCTACACCTTC CATRGAANYGYTF
TRBJ1-2 NA NA TRBV30 TGTGCCTGGAGTGTACGTTGGAGGGGTTTGGATGGCTACACCTTC CAWSVRWRGLDGYTF
TRBJ2-6 NA NA TRBV18 TGTGCCAGCTCACTGTCTTCTGGGGCCAACGTCCTGACTTTC CASSLSSGANVLTF
TRBJ1-4 NA NA TRBV4-1 TGCGCCAGCAGCCAAGATTCCAGGGATAATGAAAAACTGTTTTTT CASSQDSRDNEKLFF
TRBJ2-5 once NA TRBV29-1 TGCAGCGTCCCCGGGGGGCGCTCGGAGACCCAGTACTTC CSVPGGRSETQYF
TRBJ1-2 NA NA TRBV27 TGTGCCAGCAGTTCCCTAGGATGGATCGGGGGGGAAGACTATGGCTACACCTTC CASSSLGWIGGEDYGYTF
TRBJ1-2 NA NA TRBV29-1 TGCAGCGTTGAGAAGACAGACCCCTATGGCTACACCTTC CSVEKTDPYGYTF
TRBJ1-6 NA NA TRBV7-2 TGTGCCAGCAGACGTCGTCCCCGGGGTTCACCCCTCCACTTT CASRRRPRGSPLHF
TRBJ1-2 NA TRBD1 TRBV20-1 TGCAGTGCTAGGACAGGGCATGGCTACACCTTC CSARTGHGYTF
TRBJ2-5 NA NA TRBV19 TGTGCCAGTAGTATACAGGGGTTCCAAGAGACCCAGTACTTC CASSIQGFQETQYF
TRBJ1-4 NA NA TRBV5-5 TGTGCCAGCAGCTCAACAGGGTTGACTAATGAAAAACTGTTTTTT CASSSTGLTNEKLFF
TRBJ2-5 NA NA TRBV28 TGTGCCAGCCGGGGGGCGGGACATCAAGAGACCCAGTACTTC CASRGAGHQETQYF
TRBJ2-1 NA NA TRBV6-5 TGTGCCAGCACCCTCGGAGCTTCCTACAATGAGCAGTTCTTC CASTLGASYNEQFF
TRBJ2-3 NA NA TRBV25-1 TGTGCCAGCAGTGAGGGCAGTACCTACACAGATACGCAGTATTTT CASSEGSTYTDTQYF
TRBJ2-1 NA NA TRBV24-1 TGTGCCACCAGTGATTTGAGGGCGGGACCGCTGAGCAATGAGCAGTTCTTC CATSDLRAGPLSNEQFF
TRBJ2-3 NA NA TRBV7-2 TGTGCCAGCGGCGACAGGATAGGCACAGATACGCAGTATTTT CASGDRIGTDTQYF
TRBJ2-5 NA TRBD1 TRBV5-5 TGTGCCAGCAGCTTGACAGGGGAAGAGACCCAGTACTTC CASSLTGEETQYF
TRBJ2-3 NA TRBD2 TRBV11-2 TGTGCCAGCAGCTTAAGGCTAGCGGGAGGGGATACGCAGTATTTT CASSLRLAGGDTQYF
TRBJ1-4 NA TRBD1 TRBV19 TGTGCCAGTAGTATCCGGGACAGTAATGAAAAACTGTTTTTT CASSIRDSNEKLFF
TRBJ2-2 NA TRBD1 TRBV19 TGTGCCAGTAGTGAGGGGGCCGGTGGCGGGGAGCTGTTTTTT CASSEGAGGGELFF
TRBJ2-6 NA TRBD1 TRBV30 TGTGCCGGAGGACAGGGAACCTCTGGGGCCAACGTCCTGACTTTC CAGGQGTSGANVLTF
TRBJ1-2 few NA TRBV2 TGTGCCAGCAGTATAACAGATCCCGGTGGCTACACCTTC CASSITDPGGYTF
TRBJ2-2 NA TRBD1 TRBV9 TGTGCCAGCGTCAGGGGACAGGGCACCGGGGAGCTGTTTTTT CASVRGQGTGELFF
TRBJ2-1 NA TRBD1 TRBV18 TGTGCCAGCTCACTCGGACAGGGACGGGACAATGAGCAGTTCTTC CASSLGQGRDNEQFF
TRBJ1-1 NA NA TRBV11-2 TGTGCCAGCAGCTTATTTCCAGGTAACACTGAAGCTTTCTTT CASSLFPGNTEAFF
TRBJ1-1 NA TRBD1 TRBV5-4 TGTGCCAGCAGCCGTCCAGGGGGCATTTCCGGGACATATGAAGCTTTCTTT CASSRPGGISGTYEAFF
TRBJ1-4 NA NA TRBV6-5 TGTGCCAGCAGTTCGGACAGATCAACTAATGAAAAACTGTTTTTT CASSSDRSTNEKLFF
TRBJ1-4 NA NA TRBV3-1/TRBV3-2 TGTGCCAGCAGCCTCCGGACTCAGGCTAAATCTAATGAAAAACTGTTTTTT CASSLRTQAKSNEKLFF
TRBJ2-3 NA NA TRBV5-1 TGCGCCAGCAGCTTGAACAGGGTGGGCACAGATACGCAGTATTTT CASSLNRVGTDTQYF
TRBJ1-3 NA NA TRBV5-1 TGCGCCAGCAGCTTGGCCATAGCAGGGGACTCTGGAAACACCATATATTTT CASSLAIAGDSGNTIYF
TRBJ1-1 once TRBD1 TRBV30 TGTGCCTGGAGCCCGGACAGGGGGAACACTGAAGCTTTCTTT CAWSPDRGNTEAFF
TRBJ2-7 NA NA TRBV12-1 TGTGCCAGCAGCGGCACTAGAGCCGAGCAGTACTTC CASSGTRAEQYF
TRBJ1-5 NA TRBD1 TRBV2 TGTGCCAGCAGAGGGGACAGGGTATGGAATCAGCCCCAGCATTTT CASRGDRVWNQPQHF